The 32 T cell receptor beta chains below come from one sample, sequenced in a study of blood T cell repertoires in COVID-19. Method: immunoSEQ multiplex PCR; TCRdb's copy keeps in-frame clones and lacks some. Here the sample spans more than 110,000 clones, approximately 84% being singletons. The material sequenced was PBMCs or T cells enriched from blood (not recorded which). The receptors shown here come from a middle-aged man with acute COVID-19.

The rearrangement links TRBV5-1 to TRBJ2-1, with TRBD2 matching 13 bases. The CDR3 consists of 15 residues. CDR1 and CDR2 from the germline V gene are SGHRS and YFSETQ. After removal of 3 bases from V and 8 bases from J, the junction contained 5 bases not matched to a gene. This CDR3 reads CASSSTSGGAHEQFF. The CDR3 bases are TGCGCCAGCAGCTCTACTAGCGGGGGGGCCCATGAGCAGTTCTTC.

This chain joins TRBV28 and TRBJ1-2; the D is unclear. V lost 10 bases and J lost 0, with 9 bases in between. Germline V CDR1 and CDR2: MDHEN, SYDVKM. The CDR3 is 12 amino acids. Written as DNA, the CDR3 is TGTGCCACTATAAAGTCTAACTATGGCTACACCTTC. This codes for CATIKSNYGYTF.

The chain links TRBV7-7 to TRBJ2-3, with 8 bases aligning to TRBD2. V lost 1 base to trimming and J lost 5 bases; unmatched junction nucleotides: 2. This CDR3 has 14 residues. Germline-derived CDR1 and CDR2 are SSHAT and FNYEAQ (reference sequence). The CDR3 nucleotides read TGTGCCAGCAGCTTAGGGGCGGGGGGAGATACGCAGTATTTT. Its translation: CASSLGAGGDTQYF.

In its sample, this clone was seen once. This rearrangement joins TRBV5-4 to TRBJ1-1; possibly TRBD1 for D (6 bases). Trimming shortened V by 4 bases and J by 10 bases, and 14 bases separated the two germline ends. The CDR3 extends over 12 amino acids. Germline V CDR1 and CDR2: SGHNT, YYREEE (reference sequence). Written as DNA, the CDR3 is TGTGCCAGCAGCCAGCCAGGGGCGCGAGCTTTCTTT. Its protein is CASSQPGARAFF.

This chain uses TRBV9 with TRBJ1-1, with D maybe TRBD1 (6 bases). CDR1 SGDLS and CDR2 YYNGEE come from the germline V gene. This CDR3 comprises 15 residues. V was clipped by 4 bases and J by 5 bases, with 18 bases between them. CDR3 bases: TGTGCCAGCAGCCCTTCTGATGGCAGGGGTACTGAAGCTTTCTTT. Its translation: CASSPSDGRGTEAFF.

The chain links TRBV6-5 to TRBJ1-1; tentatively, D is TRBD1 (5 bases). Trimming pared 10 bases from V and 2 bases from J, leaving 17 bases between. The CDR3 extends over 14 amino acids. The germline V gene has CDR1 MNHEY and CDR2 SVGAGI. The CDR3 spells CATRRHQGNTEAFF. The CDR3 nucleotides read TGTGCCACCAGACGGCACCAGGGCAACACTGAAGCTTTCTTT.

The chain uses TRBV30 and TRBJ1-2, with 7 bases lining up with TRBD1. The V and J ends lost 1 base and 14 bases, in that order; junction bases with no gene match: 7. The CDR3 sequence is 11 residues long. Germline V gene sequence: CDR1 GTSNPN, CDR2 SVGIG (reference sequence). The CDR3 DNA reads TGTGCCTGGAGTGGAGGAGGGGGCTTAACCTTC. Translated, it gives CAWSGGGGLTF.

The chain has TRBV7-6 and TRBJ1-4, with D uncertain. The CDR3 spans 15 residues. Germline assignment: CDR1 SGHVS and CDR2 FNYEAQ. The V and J ends lost 2 bases and 7 bases respectively, with 14 bases between them. CDR3 loop: CASSLRRGGSEKLFF. In DNA, the CDR3 is TGTGCCAGCAGCTTACGTCGGGGTGGCAGTGAAAAACTGTTTTTT.

The V gene is TRBV6-5, the J gene TRBJ2-3; 9 bases fit TRBD1. Germline CDR1 and CDR2: MNHEY and SVGAGI. V was pared by 4 bases and J by 3 bases, with 8 bases of the junction left unmatched. This CDR3 spans 16 amino acids. CDR3 residues: CASSLTPGQGTDTQYF. The CDR3 DNA follows: TGTGCCAGCAGTTTAACCCCGGGACAGGGTACAGATACGCAGTATTTT.

J is TRBJ2-7 and V is TRBV30, with 8 bases lining up with TRBD2. This CDR3 is 15 amino acids long. V shed 0 bases and J 5 bases; nucleotides not matched to a gene: 9. Germline CDR1 is GTSNPN and CDR2 is SVGIG (reference sequence). CDR3 in DNA: TGTGCCTGGAGTGTACTGCGGGCCGGGGGGGACGAGCAGTACTTC. It specifies CAWSVLRAGGDEQYF.

This clone has just one count. The rearrangement links TRBV19 to TRBJ1-5; 9 bases are shared with TRBD1. The germline CDR1 and CDR2 sequences are LNHDA and SQIVND (reference sequence). The J segment lost 2 bases and the V segment lost 10 bases, leaving 6 bases of the junction unmatched. The CDR3 sequence is 14 residues long. CDR3 bases: TGTGCCATCTCGGACAGGGGCCGCAATCAGCCCCAGCATTTT. Translated: CAISDRGRNQPQHF.

This clone was seen ten or more times. In DNA form, the CDR3 reads TGTGCCAGCAGTTACCTAACTAATGAAAAACTGTTTTTT. Translating it yields CASSYLTNEKLFF. This chain uses TRBV6-5 with TRBJ1-4; D uncertain. Trimming took off 2 bases at V and 1 base at J, with 2 bases between the two ends. CDR1 is MNHEY and CDR2 is SVGAGI in the germline V gene. The CDR3 is 13 amino acids.

The V and J genes are TRBV2 and TRBJ2-5; 10 nucleotides line up with TRBD1. The germline V gene encodes CDR1 SNHLY and CDR2 FYNNEI. With 4 bases clipped from V and 5 bases from J, the junction kept 7 bases outside the gene matches. There are 15 residues in the CDR3. CDR3 residues: CASSGSTGGAETQYF. The DNA for the CDR3 is TGTGCCAGCAGTGGTTCGACAGGGGGCGCGGAGACCCAGTACTTC.

The chain links TRBV9 to TRBJ1-3; the D gene is possibly TRBD1 (5 bases). The CDR3 spans 17 residues. In germline, CDR1 is SGDLS, CDR2 YYNGEE. V was pared by 4 bases and J by 2 bases, with 19 bases between. This CDR3 reads CASSQLTGGEPGNTIYF. The CDR3 coding sequence is TGTGCCAGCAGCCAGCTAACCGGGGGAGAGCCTGGAAACACCATATATTTT.

The chain carries TRBV5-4 and TRBJ1-2; D is unclear. Germline V gene data show CDR1 as SGHNT and CDR2 as YYREEE (reference sequence). The CDR3 contains 14 residues. With 0 bases removed from V and 2 bases from J, the gap between germline ends came to 8 bases. This chain's CDR3 is CASSLEPGNYGYTF. Here the CDR3 DNA reads TGTGCCAGCAGCTTGGAACCAGGAAACTATGGCTACACCTTC.

The chain has TRBV18 and TRBJ1-6, with 8 bases lining up with TRBD1. The CDR3 is 15 amino acids. CDR1 is KGHSH and CDR2 is LQKENI in the germline V gene. V was clipped by 4 bases and J by 5 bases; unmatched bases: 4. The CDR3 loop reads CASSRGQGNNSPLHF. The DNA for the CDR3 is TGTGCCAGCTCACGTGGACAGGGCAATAATTCACCCCTCCACTTT.

The chain carries TRBV6-5 and TRBJ2-7, with 8 bases lining up with TRBD1. The CDR3 length is 15 residues. Germline V CDR1 and CDR2: MNHEY, SVGAGI. V lost 5 bases to trimming and J lost 2 bases; unmatched junction nucleotides: 8. For the CDR3, the DNA is TGTGCCAGCAGTATAGGACAGGGCACTCCCTACGAGCAGTACTTC. This gives the protein CASSIGQGTPYEQYF.

This chain connects TRBV29-1 to TRBJ1-1; maybe TRBD1 (6 bases). The CDR3 sequence is 10 residues long. Trimming cost V 5 bases and J 8 bases, with 9 bases left between them. In germline, CDR1 is SQVTM, CDR2 ANQGSEA. As DNA, the CDR3 is TGCAGCGTTACCGGGACAGAAGCTTTCTTT. Its protein is CSVTGTEAFF.

The CDR3 region has the DNA TGTGCCAGCAGCTGCCCTCCGCGGGGGCCCTACGAGCAGTACTTC. Protein sequence: CASSCPPRGPYEQYF. The rearrangement joins TRBV5-4 to TRBJ2-7; perhaps TRBD2 as D (7 bases). The germline V gene has CDR1 SGHNT and CDR2 YYREEE (reference sequence). CDR3 length: 15 residues. V lost 3 bases to trimming and J lost 2 bases, with 15 bases between them. Full variable domain (missing parts from reference TRBV5-4 and TRBJ2-7): ETGVTQSPTHLIKTRGQQVTLRCSSQSGHNTVSWYQQALGQGPQFIFQYYREEENGRGNFPPRFSGLQFPNYSSELNVNALELDDSALYLCASSCPPRGPYEQYFGPGTRLTVT.

This clone appeared a single time. The rearrangement uses TRBV4-3 and TRBJ1-2, with 7 bases identical to TRBD1. The CDR3 consists of 19 residues. Unmatched junction bases numbered 17, after V lost 3 bases and J lost 1 base. CDR1 and CDR2 (germline): LGHNA, YSLEER. Here the CDR3 reads CASSHDLTGFPYLNYGYTF. CDR3 coding DNA: TGCGCCAGCAGCCATGACCTGACAGGGTTTCCTTACCTTAACTATGGCTACACCTTC.

The chain carries TRBV28 and TRBJ2-7, with 8 bases matching TRBD1. Germline trimming cut 6 bases from V and 5 bases from J; bases unmatched to any gene: 9. This CDR3 spans 14 amino acids. CDR1 MDHEN and CDR2 SYDVKM come from the germline V gene. The CDR3 sequence: CASRRAGGIDEQYF. The CDR3 DNA reads as TGTGCCAGCAGAAGGGCAGGGGGCATCGACGAGCAGTACTTC.

V usage is TRBV5-4 and J usage is TRBJ2-7; no clear D. Trimming cost V 4 bases and J 3 bases, with 5 bases left between them. The CDR3 consists of 11 residues. The germline gives CDR1 SGHNT, CDR2 YYREEE (reference sequence). CDR3 residues: CASSIFYEQYF. CDR3 coding DNA: TGTGCCAGCAGCATATTCTACGAGCAGTACTTC.

The V gene is TRBV2, the J gene TRBJ1-6; D not resolved. The CDR3 is made up of 14 amino acids. Germline-derived CDR1 and CDR2 are SNHLY and FYNNEI. Deletions cut 8 bases from V and 0 bases from J, with 8 bases between. CDR3 sequence: CASGSDSYNSPLHF. DNA for the CDR3: TGTGCCAGCGGTTCAGACTCCTATAATTCACCCCTCCACTTT.

The gene calls are TRBV7-9 and TRBJ1-1; tentatively, D is TRBD1 (5 bases). Trimming stripped 3 bases from V and 4 bases from J, with 12 bases between. This CDR3 is 14 amino acids long. Per germline, CDR1 SEHNR and CDR2 FQNEAQ (reference sequence). The CDR3 sequence: CASSFSGGITEAFF. The CDR3 nucleotides read TGTGCCAGCAGCTTCAGCGGGGGGATCACTGAAGCTTTCTTT.

V and J are TRBV19 and TRBJ1-1; TRBD1 might be the D (5 bases). Germline values: CDR1 LNHDA, CDR2 SQIVND (reference sequence). V lost 0 bases and J lost 1, with 9 bases in between. The CDR3 is 15 amino acids. CDR3 sequence reads: CASSIDLRGNTEAFF. The CDR3 nucleotides read TGTGCCAGTAGTATAGATCTAAGGGGGAACACTGAAGCTTTCTTT. Full variable domain (remainder filled in from reference TRBV19 and TRBJ1-1): DGGITQSPKYLFRKEGQNVTLSCEQNLNHDAMYWYRQDPGQGLRLIYYSQIVNDFQKGDIAEGYSVSREKKESFPLTVTSAQKNPTAFYLCASSIDLRGNTEAFFGQGTRLTVV.

This chain connects TRBV11-3 to TRBJ2-1; a weak D match, TRBD1 (6 bases). This CDR3 is 16 amino acids long. Trimming removed 5 bases from V and 5 bases from J, with 19 bases in between. CDR1 is SGHNT and CDR2 is YENEEA in the germline V gene. CDR3 amino acids: CASSKGLGGSDNEQFF. For the CDR3, the DNA is TGTGCCAGCAGCAAAGGGTTAGGGGGTTCGGACAATGAGCAGTTCTTC.

This chain's CDR3 is CSVDLQGRGYTF. The CDR3 coding sequence is TGCAGCGTTGACTTGCAGGGGCGCGGCTACACCTTC. The chain employs TRBV29-1 and TRBJ1-2, with a weak D call TRBD1 (6 bases). This CDR3 has 12 residues. The V and J ends lost 3 bases and 8 bases respectively, with 13 bases between them. Germline CDR1 SQVTM, CDR2 ANQGSEA.

The V and J genes are TRBV5-6 and TRBJ1-1; D perhaps matches TRBD1 (6 bases). CDR1 SGHDT and CDR2 YYEEEE come from the germline V gene. V dropped 0 bases and J dropped 3 bases, with 9 bases sitting between them. CDR3 size: 14 residues. The DNA for the CDR3 is TGTGCCAGCAGCTTGGGGGGGCTGGACACTGAAGCTTTCTTT. It translates to CASSLGGLDTEAFF.

This chain uses TRBV4-1 with TRBJ1-4; 9 bases agree with TRBD1. After removal of 4 bases from V and 6 bases from J, the junction contained 3 bases not matched to a gene. Looked up from germline, CDR1 is MGHRA and CDR2 is YSYEKL. The CDR3 is 14 residues long. CDR3 bases: TGCGCCAGCAGCCGGGACAGGGAGGATGAAAAACTGTTTTTT. The encoded protein is CASSRDREDEKLFF.

V and J are TRBV28 and TRBJ2-5; 7 nucleotides align to TRBD1. The CDR3 spans 17 residues. Germline lookup yields CDR1 MDHEN and CDR2 SYDVKM. V shed 3 bases and J 1 base; nucleotides not matched to a gene: 11. The CDR3 spells CASSFLDREYLQETQYF. CDR3 in DNA: TGTGCCAGCAGTTTCCTAGACAGGGAGTACCTCCAAGAGACCCAGTACTTC.

The genes are TRBV28 and TRBJ1-2; D gene uncertain. The CDR3 is 13 amino acids. Germline loops: CDR1 MDHEN, CDR2 SYDVKM. Trimming removed 8 bases at V and 2 bases at J, with 12 bases between. The CDR3 loop reads CASPGEPNYGYTF. In DNA form, the CDR3 reads TGTGCCAGCCCGGGAGAGCCAAACTATGGCTACACCTTC.

V is TRBV15 and J is TRBJ2-1; 7 bases match TRBD1. With 2 bases clipped from V and 6 bases from J, the junction kept 7 bases outside the gene matches. CDR3 length: 15 residues. The germline V gene has CDR1 LNHNV and CDR2 YYDKDF (reference sequence). The CDR3 DNA follows: TGTGCCACCAGCAGATCAACTGCAGGGGGCAATGAGCAGTTCTTC. Its translation: CATSRSTAGGNEQFF.